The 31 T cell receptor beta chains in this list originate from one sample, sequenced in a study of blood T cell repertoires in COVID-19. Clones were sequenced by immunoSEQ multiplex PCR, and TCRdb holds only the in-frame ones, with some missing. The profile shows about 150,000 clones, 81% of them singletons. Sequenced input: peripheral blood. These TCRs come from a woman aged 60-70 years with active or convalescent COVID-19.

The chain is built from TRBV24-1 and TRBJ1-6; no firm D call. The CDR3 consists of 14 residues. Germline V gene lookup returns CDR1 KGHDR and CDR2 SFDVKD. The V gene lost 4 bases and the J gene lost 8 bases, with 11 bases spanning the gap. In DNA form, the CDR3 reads TGTGCCACCAGTGAAGGCGGTGCGGATTCACCCCTCCACTTT. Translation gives CATSEGGADSPLHF.

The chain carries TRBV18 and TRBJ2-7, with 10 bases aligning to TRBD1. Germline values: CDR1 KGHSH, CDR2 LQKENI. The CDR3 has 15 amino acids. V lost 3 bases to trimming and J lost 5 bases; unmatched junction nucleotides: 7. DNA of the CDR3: TGTGCCAGCTCACCGGTACTGGGACAGGGGAACGAGCAGTACTTC. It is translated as CASSPVLGQGNEQYF.

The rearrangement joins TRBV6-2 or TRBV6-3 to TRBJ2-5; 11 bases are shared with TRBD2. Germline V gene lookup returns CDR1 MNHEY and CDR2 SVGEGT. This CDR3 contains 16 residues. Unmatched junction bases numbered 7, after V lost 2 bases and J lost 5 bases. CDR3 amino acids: CASSYELAGVRETQYF. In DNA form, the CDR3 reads TGTGCCAGCAGTTACGAACTAGCGGGAGTTCGGGAGACCCAGTACTTC.

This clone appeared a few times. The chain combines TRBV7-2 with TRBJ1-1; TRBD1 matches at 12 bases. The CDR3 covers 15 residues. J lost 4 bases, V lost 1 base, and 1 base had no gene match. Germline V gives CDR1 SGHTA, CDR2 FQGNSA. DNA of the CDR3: TGTGCCAGCAGCTTAGGGGGACAGGGGGCCACTGAAGCTTTCTTT. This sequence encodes CASSLGGQGATEAFF.

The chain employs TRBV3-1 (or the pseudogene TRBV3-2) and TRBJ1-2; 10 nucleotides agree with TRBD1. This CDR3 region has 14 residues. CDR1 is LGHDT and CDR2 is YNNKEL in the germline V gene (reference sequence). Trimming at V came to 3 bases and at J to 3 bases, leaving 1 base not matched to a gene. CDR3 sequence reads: CASSQDRGDYGYTF. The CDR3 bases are TGTGCCAGCAGCCAGGACAGGGGGGACTATGGCTACACCTTC.

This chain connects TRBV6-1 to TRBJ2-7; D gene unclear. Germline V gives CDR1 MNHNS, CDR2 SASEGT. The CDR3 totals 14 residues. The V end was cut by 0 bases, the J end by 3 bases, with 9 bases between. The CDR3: CASSEAAVFYEQYV. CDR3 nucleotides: TGTGCCAGCAGTGAAGCGGCGGTTTTCTACGAGCAGTACGTC.

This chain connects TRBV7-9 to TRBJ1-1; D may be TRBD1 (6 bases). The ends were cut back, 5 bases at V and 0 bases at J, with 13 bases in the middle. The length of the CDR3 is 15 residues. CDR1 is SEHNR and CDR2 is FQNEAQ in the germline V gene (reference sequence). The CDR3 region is CASSTEGGLNTEAFF. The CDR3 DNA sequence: TGTGCCAGCAGCACTGAAGGGGGTCTGAACACTGAAGCTTTCTTT.

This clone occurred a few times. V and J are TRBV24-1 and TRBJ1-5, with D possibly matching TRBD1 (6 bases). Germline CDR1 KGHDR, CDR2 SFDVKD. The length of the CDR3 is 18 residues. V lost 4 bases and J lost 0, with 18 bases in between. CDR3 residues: CATSEGSDRTYSNQPQHF. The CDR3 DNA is TGTGCCACCAGTGAAGGAAGTGACAGGACCTATAGCAATCAGCCCCAGCATTTT.

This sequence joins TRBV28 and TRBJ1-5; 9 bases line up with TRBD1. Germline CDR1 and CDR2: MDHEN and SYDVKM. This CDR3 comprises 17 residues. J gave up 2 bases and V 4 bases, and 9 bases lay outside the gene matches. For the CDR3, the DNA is TGTGCCAGCAGTTCCCTTGATGGGGACAGGGGCAATCAGCCCCAGCATTTT. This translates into CASSSLDGDRGNQPQHF.

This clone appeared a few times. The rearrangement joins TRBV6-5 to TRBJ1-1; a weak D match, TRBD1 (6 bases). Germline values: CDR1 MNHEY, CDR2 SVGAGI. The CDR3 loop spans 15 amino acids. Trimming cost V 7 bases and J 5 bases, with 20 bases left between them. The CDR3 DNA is TGTGCCAGCACCGAATCCTGGGGGACAATTACTGAAGCTTTCTTT. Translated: CASTESWGTITEAFF.

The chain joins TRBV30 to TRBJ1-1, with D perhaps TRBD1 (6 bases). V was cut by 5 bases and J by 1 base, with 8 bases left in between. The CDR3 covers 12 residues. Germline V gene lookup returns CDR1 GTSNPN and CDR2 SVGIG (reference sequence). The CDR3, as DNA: TGTGCCTGGGGGGGACAGAACACTGAAGCTTTCTTT. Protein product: CAWGGQNTEAFF.

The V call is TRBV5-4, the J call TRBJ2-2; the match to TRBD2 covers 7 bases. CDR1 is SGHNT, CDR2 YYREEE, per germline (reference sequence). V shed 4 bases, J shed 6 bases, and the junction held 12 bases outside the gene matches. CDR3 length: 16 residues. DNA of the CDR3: TGTGCCAGCAGCCTCTCAGGACTAGAGGCGGCCGGGGAGCTGTTTTTT. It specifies CASSLSGLEAAGELFF. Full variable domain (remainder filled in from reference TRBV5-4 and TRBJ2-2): ETGVTQSPTHLIKTRGQQVTLRCSSQSGHNTVSWYQQALGQGPQFIFQYYREEENGRGNFPPRFSGLQFPNYSSELNVNALELDDSALYLCASSLSGLEAAGELFFGEGSRLTVL.

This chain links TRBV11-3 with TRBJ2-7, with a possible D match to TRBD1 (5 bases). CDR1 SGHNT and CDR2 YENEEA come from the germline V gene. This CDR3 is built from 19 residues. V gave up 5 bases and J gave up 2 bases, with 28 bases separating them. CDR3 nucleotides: TGTGCCAGCAGCCGTAGAAGGTCTAAATTCCCAGGGTGGACCTACGAGCAGTACTTC. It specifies CASSRRRSKFPGWTYEQYF.

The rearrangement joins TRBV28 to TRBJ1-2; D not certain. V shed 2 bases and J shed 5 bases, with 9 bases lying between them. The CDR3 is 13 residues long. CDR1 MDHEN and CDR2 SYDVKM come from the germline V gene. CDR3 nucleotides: TGTGCCAGCAGTTTAGGGCAGACGTATGGCTACACCTTC. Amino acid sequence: CASSLGQTYGYTF.

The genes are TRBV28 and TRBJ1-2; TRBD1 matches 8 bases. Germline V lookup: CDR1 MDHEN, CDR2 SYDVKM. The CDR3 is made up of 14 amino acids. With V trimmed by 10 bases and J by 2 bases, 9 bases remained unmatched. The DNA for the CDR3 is TGTGCCACAAAAACAGGGGGTGGGAACTATGGCTACACCTTC. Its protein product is CATKTGGGNYGYTF.

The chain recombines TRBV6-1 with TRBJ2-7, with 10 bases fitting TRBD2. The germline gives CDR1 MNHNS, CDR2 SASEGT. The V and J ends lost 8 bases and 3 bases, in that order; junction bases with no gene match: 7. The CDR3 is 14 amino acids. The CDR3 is CASHIAGGLYEQYF. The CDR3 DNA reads TGTGCCAGCCACATAGCGGGAGGTCTCTACGAGCAGTACTTC.

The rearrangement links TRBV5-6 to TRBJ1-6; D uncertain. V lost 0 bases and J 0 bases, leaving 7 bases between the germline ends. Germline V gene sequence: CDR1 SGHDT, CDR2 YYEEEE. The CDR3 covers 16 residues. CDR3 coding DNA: TGTGCCAGCAGCTTGGTCAAGCACTCCTATAATTCACCCCTCCACTTT. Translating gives CASSLVKHSYNSPLHF. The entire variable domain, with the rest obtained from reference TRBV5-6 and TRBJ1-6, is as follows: DAGVTQSPTHLIKTRGQQVTLRCSPKSGHDTVSWYQQALGQGPQFIFQYYEEEERQRGNFPDRFSGHQFPNYSSELNVNALLLGDSALYLCASSLVKHSYNSPLHFGNGTRLTVT.

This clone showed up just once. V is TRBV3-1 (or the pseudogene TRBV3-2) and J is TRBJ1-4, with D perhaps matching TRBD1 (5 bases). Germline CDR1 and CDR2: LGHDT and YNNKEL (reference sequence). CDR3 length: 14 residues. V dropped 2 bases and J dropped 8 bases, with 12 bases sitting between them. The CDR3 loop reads CASSQRGVEEKLFF. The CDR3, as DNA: TGTGCCAGCAGCCAACGGGGGGTTGAGGAAAAACTGTTTTTT.

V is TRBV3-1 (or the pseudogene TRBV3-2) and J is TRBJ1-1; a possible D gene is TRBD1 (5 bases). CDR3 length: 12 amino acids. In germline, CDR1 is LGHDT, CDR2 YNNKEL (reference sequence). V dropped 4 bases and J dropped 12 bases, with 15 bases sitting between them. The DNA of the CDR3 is TGTGCCAGCAGCCGAGAGGGGAGTGGGACTTTCTTT. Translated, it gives CASSREGSGTFF.

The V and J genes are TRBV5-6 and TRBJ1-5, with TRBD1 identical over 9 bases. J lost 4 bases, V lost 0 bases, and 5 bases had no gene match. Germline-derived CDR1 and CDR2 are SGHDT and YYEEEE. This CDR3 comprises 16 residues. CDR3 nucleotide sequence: TGTGCCAGCAGCTTGGGGGGACAGGGTACAAATCAGCCCCAGCATTTT. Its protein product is CASSLGGQGTNQPQHF.

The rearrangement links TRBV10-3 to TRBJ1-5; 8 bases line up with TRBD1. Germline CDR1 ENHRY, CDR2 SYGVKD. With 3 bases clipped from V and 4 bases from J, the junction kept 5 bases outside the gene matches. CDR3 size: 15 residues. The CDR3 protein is CAISEGDRPNQPQHF. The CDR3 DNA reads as TGTGCCATCAGTGAAGGGGACAGGCCGAATCAGCCCCAGCATTTT.

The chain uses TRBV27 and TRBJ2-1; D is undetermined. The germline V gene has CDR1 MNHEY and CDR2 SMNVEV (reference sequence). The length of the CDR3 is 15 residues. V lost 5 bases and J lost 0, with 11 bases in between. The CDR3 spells CASSELSSSYNEQFF. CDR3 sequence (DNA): TGTGCCAGCAGTGAACTCTCGAGCTCCTACAATGAGCAGTTCTTC.

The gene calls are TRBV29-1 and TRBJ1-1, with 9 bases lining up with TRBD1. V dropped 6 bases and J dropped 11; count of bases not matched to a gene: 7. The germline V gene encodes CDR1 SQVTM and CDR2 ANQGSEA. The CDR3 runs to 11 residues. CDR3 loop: CSVGGDREAFF. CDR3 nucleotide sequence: TGCAGCGTGGGGGGGGACAGGGAGGCTTTCTTT.

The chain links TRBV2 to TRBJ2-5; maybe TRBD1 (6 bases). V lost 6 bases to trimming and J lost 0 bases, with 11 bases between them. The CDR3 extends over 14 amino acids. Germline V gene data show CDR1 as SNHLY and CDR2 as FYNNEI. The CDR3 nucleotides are TGTGCCAGCAGAGAACAGGGTTACCAAGAGACCCAGTACTTC. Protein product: CASREQGYQETQYF. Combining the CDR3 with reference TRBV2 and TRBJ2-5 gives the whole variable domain EPEVTQTPSHQVTQMGQEVILRCVPISNHLYFYWYRQILGQKVEFLVSFYNNEISEKSEIFDDQFSVERPDGSNFTLKIRSTKLEDSAMYFCASREQGYQETQYFGPGTRLLVL.

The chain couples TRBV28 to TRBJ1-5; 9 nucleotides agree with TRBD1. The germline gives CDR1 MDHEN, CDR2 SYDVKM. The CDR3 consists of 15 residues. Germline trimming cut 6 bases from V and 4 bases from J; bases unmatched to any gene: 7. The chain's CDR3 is CASRWGQGPNQPQHF. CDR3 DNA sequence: TGTGCCAGCAGATGGGGACAGGGTCCTAATCAGCCCCAGCATTTT.

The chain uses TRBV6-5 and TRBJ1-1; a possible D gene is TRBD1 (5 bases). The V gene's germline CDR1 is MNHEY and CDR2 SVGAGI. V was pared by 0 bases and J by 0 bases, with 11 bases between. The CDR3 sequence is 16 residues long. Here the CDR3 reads CASSYSSGTLNTEAFF. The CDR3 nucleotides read TGTGCCAGCAGTTACTCCTCAGGGACTTTGAACACTGAAGCTTTCTTT.

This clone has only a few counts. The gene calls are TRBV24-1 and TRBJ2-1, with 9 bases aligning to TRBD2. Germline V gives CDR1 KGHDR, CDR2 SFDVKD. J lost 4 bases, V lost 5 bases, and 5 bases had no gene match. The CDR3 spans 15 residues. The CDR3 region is CATSASGVVYNEQFF. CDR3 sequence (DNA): TGTGCCACCAGTGCTAGCGGGGTGGTATACAATGAGCAGTTCTTC.

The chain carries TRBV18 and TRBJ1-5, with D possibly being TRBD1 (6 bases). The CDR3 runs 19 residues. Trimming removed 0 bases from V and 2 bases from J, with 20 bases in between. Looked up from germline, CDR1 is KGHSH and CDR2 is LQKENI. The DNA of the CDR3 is TGTGCCAGCTCACCACCGGGGACAAGATTCGACCTAGGCAATCAGCCCCAGCATTTT. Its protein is CASSPPGTRFDLGNQPQHF.

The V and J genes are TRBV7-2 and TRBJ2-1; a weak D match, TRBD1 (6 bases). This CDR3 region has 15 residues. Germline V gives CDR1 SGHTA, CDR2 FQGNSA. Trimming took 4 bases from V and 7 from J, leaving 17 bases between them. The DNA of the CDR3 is TGTGCCAGCAGCTCGTTCGTGGGGGCGGGTAATGAGCAGTTCTTC. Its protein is CASSSFVGAGNEQFF.

CDR3 in DNA: TGCAGCGTTGAACAGGGATGGGACACTGAAGCTTTCTTT. Translated: CSVEQGWDTEAFF. This sequence joins TRBV29-1 and TRBJ1-1, with D tentatively TRBD1 (5 bases). Trimming pared 2 bases from V and 3 bases from J, leaving 10 bases between. The CDR3 loop spans 13 amino acids. Germline lookup yields CDR1 SQVTM and CDR2 ANQGSEA.

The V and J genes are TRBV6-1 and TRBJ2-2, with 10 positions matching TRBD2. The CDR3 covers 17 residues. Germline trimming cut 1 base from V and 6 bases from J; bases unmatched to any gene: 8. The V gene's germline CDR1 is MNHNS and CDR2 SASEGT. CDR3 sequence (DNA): TGTGCCAGCAGTGAAGGCCTAGCGGGAGAACTTTCCGGGGAGCTGTTTTTT. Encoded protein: CASSEGLAGELSGELFF.